This is a list of T cell receptor beta chains from one sample in a study of blood T cell repertoires in COVID-19. Some clones are missing from TCRdb's copy, which holds only in-frame ones; the method was immunoSEQ multiplex PCR. The table records hundreds of thousands of clones, about four fifths of them present only once. The sample comprised PBMCs or T cells enriched from blood (not recorded which). The receptors stem from a woman in her fifties or sixties who had been exposed to COVID-19. Each CDR3 is given with its conserved first and last residue. Fields, in order: clone size, D gene, J gene, V gene, CDR3 length, CDR3 DNA, CDR3 protein. D genes are given only for firm matches. Size is omitted from some rows. Given values are once, few, many or a class for expanded clones.

NA,NA,TRBJ1-1,TRBV30,15,TGTGCCTGGAGTTCCCTGACGAGGGTGCGAGGGAAAGCTTTCTTT,CAWSSLTRVRGKAFF
NA,NA,TRBJ1-2,TRBV29-1,11,TGCAGCGTTGGGGGAGATGGGGACAACACCTTC,CSVGGDGDNTF
NA,NA,TRBJ1-2,TRBV1,16,TGCACCAGCAGCCAAGGGACAGGGGAATTGCTATATGGCTACACCTTC,CTSSQGTGELLYGYTF
few,NA,TRBJ1-1,TRBV19,14,TGTGCCAGTAGTCTCAGGGTTGGGAACACTGAAGCTTTCTTT,CASSLRVGNTEAFF
NA,NA,TRBJ1-2,TRBV11-2,16,TGTGCCAGCAGCTTAGATCGGCTGGCAGGGAACTATGGCTACACCTTC,CASSLDRLAGNYGYTF
NA,TRBD2,TRBJ2-5,TRBV5-1,14,TGCGCCAGCAGCCTTCGAGATAGCGGGGAGACCCAGTACTTC,CASSLRDSGETQYF
few,NA,TRBJ1-1,TRBV27,16,TGTGCCAGCAGTTCCGGACAGCTAAAAATGAACACTGAAGCTTTCTTT,CASSSGQLKMNTEAFF
NA,TRBD2,TRBJ2-5,TRBV5-6,16,TGTGCCAGCAGCTCTAATACCGGGGGGGGCCAAGAGACCCAGTACTTC,CASSSNTGGGQETQYF
NA,NA,TRBJ1-4,TRBV29-1,14,TGCAGCGCAAGAGGTAGAGCAACTAATGAAAAACTGTTTTTT,CSARGRATNEKLFF
NA,NA,TRBJ1-1,TRBV27,13,TGTGCCAGCAGTTTATCCGACAGCAGTGAAGCTTTCTTT,CASSLSDSSEAFF
NA,NA,TRBJ2-2,TRBV5-4,15,TGTGCCAGCAGCTTGGACAGGGTGGCAACCGGGGAGCTGTTTTTT,CASSLDRVATGELFF
NA,NA,TRBJ2-3,TRBV6-5,13,TGTGCCGGGAACCGGGACTCCCAAGATACGCAGTATTTT,CAGNRDSQDTQYF
NA,NA,TRBJ1-3,TRBV10-1,14,TGCGCCAGCAGTAAGAGCTTCTCTGGAAACACCATATATTTT,CASSKSFSGNTIYF
NA,TRBD1,TRBJ1-1,TRBV18,17,TGTGCCAGCTCACCCGAGATCCTGACAGGGGGCGGCACTGAAGCTTTCTTT,CASSPEILTGGGTEAFF
NA,NA,TRBJ1-6,TRBV4-2,14,TGTGCCAGCAGCGCAGAGGGAAACAATTCACCCCTCCACTTT,CASSAEGNNSPLHF
NA,NA,TRBJ2-3,TRBV4-1,15,TGCGCCAGCAGCCAAGATGAGAGTCACACAGATACGCAGTATTTT,CASSQDESHTDTQYF
NA,TRBD1,TRBJ1-1,TRBV7-9,14,TGTGCCAGCAGCTTATCCCCGAGGCAGGGGGGAGCTTTCTTT,CASSLSPRQGGAFF
NA,TRBD1,TRBJ2-2,TRBV7-7,15,TGTGCCAGCAGCCCCACGACAGGGGGCACCGGGGAGCTGTTTTTT,CASSPTTGGTGELFF
NA,NA,TRBJ1-1,TRBV29-1,17,TGCAGCGTTGAAGTGATCCATGTGGGGCTTAGGAACACTGAAGCTTTCTTT,CSVEVIHVGLRNTEAFF
NA,NA,TRBJ2-7,TRBV27,15,TGTGCCAGCAGTCTCCGAGGGTGGAGCTCCTACGAGCAGTACTTC,CASSLRGWSSYEQYF
NA,NA,TRBJ1-1,TRBV5-8,13,TGTGCCAGCAGCTACAACCCGAACACTGAAGCTTTCTTT,CASSYNPNTEAFF
NA,NA,TRBJ1-5,TRBV7-5,17,TGTGTCAGAAGCCAGGGTAACCCCCCTTCGGGCAATCAGCCCCAGCATTTT,CVRSQGNPPSGNQPQHF
NA,TRBD2,TRBJ2-5,TRBV19,14,TGTGCCAGTAGTCCGGCGGGGGGCGGAGAGACCCAGTACTTC,CASSPAGGGETQYF
NA,NA,TRBJ1-1,TRBV29-1,13,TGCAGCGTGCAGGGTGTAGAAGGCCCTGAAGCTTTCTTT,CSVQGVEGPEAFF
NA,TRBD1,TRBJ1-1,TRBV7-9,17,TGTGCCAGCAGCTCCACCCTTCGGACAGGGACGAACACTGAAGCTTTCTTT,CASSSTLRTGTNTEAFF
NA,NA,TRBJ2-7,TRBV18,14,TGTGCCAGCTCACCGACAGACCCTTCTTACGAGCAGTACTTC,CASSPTDPSYEQYF
NA,TRBD1,TRBJ1-1,TRBV19,13,TGTGCCAGTAGTGCTCAAAGGACAGGCGAAGCTTTCTTT,CASSAQRTGEAFF
NA,NA,TRBJ2-5,TRBV7-9,14,TGTGCCAGCAGCTTAGGCGGGCTAGTGGAGACCCAGTACTTC,CASSLGGLVETQYF
NA,TRBD1,TRBJ2-1,TRBV7-2,15,TGTGCCAGCAGCGAGAGACAGGGCCTATACAATGAGCAGTTCTTC,CASSERQGLYNEQFF
NA,TRBD2,TRBJ2-1,TRBV3-1/TRBV3-2,15,TGTGCCAGCAGCCGAAGAGGACTAGCGGGGAATGAGCAGTTCTTC,CASSRRGLAGNEQFF
NA,NA,TRBJ1-1,TRBV10-2,11,TGCGCCAGCAGTGGGAGAGATGAAGCTTTCTTT,CASSGRDEAFF
once,TRBD2,TRBJ2-1,TRBV12-3/TRBV12-4,13,TGTGCCAGCTCCCGAGGGAGGGCGGATGAGCAGTTCTTC,CASSRGRADEQFF
NA,TRBD2,TRBJ2-2,TRBV7-9,19,TGTGCCAGCAGCTTAGGATGGGGAGCGGGGGCCACGAACACCGGGGAGCTGTTTTTT,CASSLGWGAGATNTGELFF
NA,NA,TRBJ1-3,TRBV6-5,11,TGTGCCAGCAGTCAGGGGCACACCATATATTTT,CASSQGHTIYF
NA,TRBD1,TRBJ2-3,TRBV4-3,16,TGCGCCAGCAGCCAATCACCGACAGGGGCAGTAGATACGCAGTATTTT,CASSQSPTGAVDTQYF
NA,NA,TRBJ1-5,TRBV28,15,TGTGCCAGCAGTTTACCCCAGGGTGACAATCAGCCCCAGCATTTT,CASSLPQGDNQPQHF
NA,TRBD1,TRBJ1-2,TRBV19,16,TGTGCCAGTAGTATAGGGGGAACAGGGGCCGTCTATGGCTACACCTTC,CASSIGGTGAVYGYTF
NA,NA,TRBJ1-1,TRBV6-5,13,TGTGCCAGCAGCTACTATAGGGGCACTGAAGCTTTCTTT,CASSYYRGTEAFF
NA,NA,TRBJ2-3,TRBV4-3,17,TGCGCCAGCAGCCAAGAAAGGGGCCAGCGGGGCACAGATACGCAGTATTTT,CASSQERGQRGTDTQYF
NA,TRBD1,TRBJ2-3,TRBV2,14,TGTGCCAGCAGTGATCGGACAGGGAGAGATACGCAGTATTTT,CASSDRTGRDTQYF
NA,NA,TRBJ2-2,TRBV10-3,11,TGTGCCATCGGGCCTACCGGGGAGCTGTTTTTT,CAIGPTGELFF
NA,NA,TRBJ1-2,TRBV18,16,TGTGCCAGCTCACCTTCTCCACCGGAGCTGGCCTATGGCTACACCTTC,CASSPSPPELAYGYTF
once,TRBD1,TRBJ1-1,TRBV19,14,TGTGCCAGTAGTAGGGTGGACAGGGCTACTGAAGCTTTCTTT,CASSRVDRATEAFF
NA,NA,TRBJ1-3,TRBV9,16,TGTGCCAGCAGCGCCGACCCCAGGGGTGCCGGAAACACCATATATTTT,CASSADPRGAGNTIYF
NA,NA,TRBJ2-6,TRBV2,16,TGTGCCAGCAGAACAGTTATCCAGACTGGGGCCAACGTCCTGACTTTC,CASRTVIQTGANVLTF
few,NA,TRBJ1-1,TRBV28,12,TGTGCCAGCAGTTTGAACGGAGGTGAAGCTTTCTTT,CASSLNGGEAFF
NA,TRBD1,TRBJ1-2,TRBV7-9,16,TGTGCCAGCAGCCCATACCCCGGGACAGGGATGGGTGGCTACACCTTC,CASSPYPGTGMGGYTF
NA,NA,TRBJ2-1,TRBV9,13,TGTGCCAGCAGCGTAGCTGGGAGTCGAGAGCAGTTCTTC,CASSVAGSREQFF
NA,NA,TRBJ2-1,TRBV12-3/TRBV12-4,11,TGTGCCAGCAGTTTAGGGAGGGACCGGTTCTTC,CASSLGRDRFF
NA,NA,TRBJ1-3,TRBV6-1,14,TGTGCCAGCAGTGAAAGGGGATCTGGAAACACCATATATTTT,CASSERGSGNTIYF
NA,TRBD1,TRBJ1-2,TRBV24-1,16,TGTGCCACCAGTGACCGCGGGACAGACGCTAACTATGGCTACACCTTC,CATSDRGTDANYGYTF
NA,TRBD2,TRBJ2-3,TRBV3-1/TRBV3-2,14,TGTGCCAGCAGCCCCGGGACTAGCGTAACCCGACAGTATTTT,CASSPGTSVTRQYF
few,TRBD1,TRBJ1-1,TRBV15,15,TGTGCCACCAGCAGAGATCTCGGAGCAGGGGGCGAAGCTTTCTTT,CATSRDLGAGGEAFF
NA,NA,TRBJ2-3,TRBV19,17,TGTGCCAGTAGATTGGAGGGGACAGCGTCTAGCACAGATACGCAGTATTTT,CASRLEGTASSTDTQYF
few,NA,TRBJ2-3,TRBV24-1,16,TGTGCCACCAGTGATCCTGCAGGGGCGGGCACAGATACGCAGTATTTT,CATSDPAGAGTDTQYF
NA,NA,TRBJ2-3,TRBV5-1,15,TGCGCCAGCAGCTTGACCGGGACTGATATAGATACGCAGTATTTT,CASSLTGTDIDTQYF
NA,NA,TRBJ1-1,TRBV5-1,14,TGCGCCAGCAGCTTCGGGGGGACAAGCACTGAAGCTTTCTTT,CASSFGGTSTEAFF
once,NA,TRBJ2-7,TRBV11-3,13,TGTGCCAGCAGCTTAGAGGAGGGACGCGAGCAGTACTTC,CASSLEEGREQYF
once,NA,TRBJ2-7,TRBV18,13,TGTGCCAGCTCAGGGGGGTACTCCTACGAGCAGTACTTC,CASSGGYSYEQYF